The source of this T cell receptor (beta chain) is a study of OX40 agonist ivuxolimab in advanced cancers. Here immunoSEQ multiplex PCR was the method, and the copy in TCRdb shows in-frame clones only, minus some. The profile shows tens of thousands of clones, 81% of them singletons. Germline V gene sequence: CDR1 SEHNR, CDR2 FQNEAQ (reference sequence). The CDR3 is 15 residues long. Between the trimmed V and J ends, which lost 8 bases and 6 bases, there was a span of 19 bases. Study results and limitations: Clonal expansion from baseline to week 6 occurred in both CD4+ and CD8+ T cells. It was also the case that some nonresponders had low normalized T-cell clonal expansion.

This clone was counted once. Its antigen is unknown. The TCR was taken from an adult with an advanced solid tumor such as melanoma, head and neck, liver or kidney cancer. The chain joins TRBV7-9 to TRBJ2-2; D gene uncertain. The sequencing here drew on CD4+ or CD8+ T cells sorted from blood, taken in a trial of the OX40 agonist ivuxolimab. The DNA of the CDR3 is TGTGCCAGCTCGGCCCTTGACCTATACGCCGGGGAGCTGTTTTTT. Amino acid sequence: CASSALDLYAGELFF.